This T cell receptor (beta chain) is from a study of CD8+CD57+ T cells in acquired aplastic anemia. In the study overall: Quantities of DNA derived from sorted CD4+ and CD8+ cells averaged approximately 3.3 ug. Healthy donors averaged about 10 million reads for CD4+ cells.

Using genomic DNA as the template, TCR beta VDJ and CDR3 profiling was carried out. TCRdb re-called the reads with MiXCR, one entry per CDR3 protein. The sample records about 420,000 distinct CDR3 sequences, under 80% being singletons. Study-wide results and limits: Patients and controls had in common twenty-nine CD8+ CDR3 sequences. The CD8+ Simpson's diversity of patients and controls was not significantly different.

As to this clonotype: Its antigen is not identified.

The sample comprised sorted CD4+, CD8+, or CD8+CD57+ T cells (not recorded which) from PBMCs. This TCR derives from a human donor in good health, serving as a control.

This CDR3 reads CASSLVGGRAFF. CDR3 in DNA: TGTGCCAGCAGCCTGGTCGGTGGTAGGGCTTTCTTT. This chain links TRBV6-1 with TRBJ1-1; D not certain. Trimming pared 6 bases from V and 11 bases from J, leaving 16 bases between. Germline values: CDR1 MNHNS, CDR2 SASEGT. The CDR3 has 12 amino acids.